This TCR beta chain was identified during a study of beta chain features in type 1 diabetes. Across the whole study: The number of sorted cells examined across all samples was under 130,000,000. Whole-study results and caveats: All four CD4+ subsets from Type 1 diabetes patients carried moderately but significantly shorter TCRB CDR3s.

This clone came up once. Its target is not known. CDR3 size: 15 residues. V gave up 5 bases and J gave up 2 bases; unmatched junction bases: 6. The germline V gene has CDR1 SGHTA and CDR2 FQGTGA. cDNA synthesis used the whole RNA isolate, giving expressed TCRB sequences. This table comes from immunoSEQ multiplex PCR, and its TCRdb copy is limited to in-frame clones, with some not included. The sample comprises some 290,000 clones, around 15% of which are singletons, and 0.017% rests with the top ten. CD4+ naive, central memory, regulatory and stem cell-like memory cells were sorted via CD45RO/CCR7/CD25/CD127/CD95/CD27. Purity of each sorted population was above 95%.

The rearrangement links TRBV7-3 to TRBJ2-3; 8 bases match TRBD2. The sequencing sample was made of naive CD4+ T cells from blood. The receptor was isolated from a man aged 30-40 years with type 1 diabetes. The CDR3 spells CASSAGGGLTDTQYF. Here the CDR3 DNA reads TGTGCCAGCAGCGCCGGGGGGGGCCTCACAGATACGCAGTATTTT.